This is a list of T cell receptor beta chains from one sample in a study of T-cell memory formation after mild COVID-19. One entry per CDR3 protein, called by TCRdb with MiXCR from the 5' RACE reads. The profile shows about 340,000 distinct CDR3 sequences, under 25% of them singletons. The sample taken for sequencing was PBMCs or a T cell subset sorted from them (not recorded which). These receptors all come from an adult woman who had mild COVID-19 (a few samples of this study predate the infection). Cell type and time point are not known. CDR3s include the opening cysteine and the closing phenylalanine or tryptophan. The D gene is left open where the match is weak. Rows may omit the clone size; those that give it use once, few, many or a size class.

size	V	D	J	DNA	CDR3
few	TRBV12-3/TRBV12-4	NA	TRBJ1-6	TGTGCCAGCAGTCTAGGATATTCACCCCTCCACTTT	CASSLGYSPLHF
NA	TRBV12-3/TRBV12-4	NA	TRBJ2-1	TGTGCCACCGACCGGAGTCTCCACAATGAGCAGTTCTTC	CATDRSLHNEQFF
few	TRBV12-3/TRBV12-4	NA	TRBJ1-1	TGTGCCAGCAGTTTTCGGGTCACTGAAGCTTTCTTT	CASSFRVTEAFF
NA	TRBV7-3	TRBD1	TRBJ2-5	TGTGCCAGCAGCCCGCTCGGGACAGGACGGGAGACCCAGTACTTC	CASSPLGTGRETQYF
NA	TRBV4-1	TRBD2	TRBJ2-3	TGCGCCAGCAGCCATCCTATAGCGGGGGAGACCGATACGCAGTATTTT	CASSHPIAGETDTQYF
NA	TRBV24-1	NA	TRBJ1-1	TGTGCCACCAGTGAACCAGGGTGGACTGAAGCTTTCTTT	CATSEPGWTEAFF
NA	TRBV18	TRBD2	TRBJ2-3	TGTGCCAGCTCACCATCACCAACTAGCGGGAGGCCGTATACGCAGTATTTT	CASSPSPTSGRPYTQYF
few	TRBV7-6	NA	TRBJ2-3	TGTGCCAGCAGCTTGGGGCCGCTTGATACGCAGTATTTT	CASSLGPLDTQYF
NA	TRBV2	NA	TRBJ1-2	TGTGCCAGCAGTGAAGCAAGTCGGGGCCCACGGGGCTACACCTTC	CASSEASRGPRGYTF
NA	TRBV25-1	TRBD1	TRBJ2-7	TGTGCCAGCAGCCCGGGGACAGGGCGATCCTACGAGCAGTACTTC	CASSPGTGRSYEQYF
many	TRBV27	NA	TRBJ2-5	TGTGCCAGCAGAAGGACACTAGGAGAGACCCAGTACTTC	CASRRTLGETQYF
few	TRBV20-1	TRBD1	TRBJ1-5	TGCAGTGCTAGAGAGGCTCCCAGGGGGATTTTAGATAGCAATCAGCCCCAGCATTTT	CSAREAPRGILDSNQPQHF
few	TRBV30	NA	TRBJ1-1	TGTGCCTGGAGTGTTGGGAACACTGAAGCTTTCTTT	CAWSVGNTEAFF
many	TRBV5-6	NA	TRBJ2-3	TGTGCCAGCAGCGTACGTCCCACAGATACGCAGTATTTT	CASSVRPTDTQYF
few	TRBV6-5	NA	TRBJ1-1	TGTGCCAGCAGTCGTGGTATGGGCAGGGGCGGAAACACTGAAGCTTTCTTT	CASSRGMGRGGNTEAFF
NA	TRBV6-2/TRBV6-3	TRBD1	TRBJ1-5	TGTGCCAGCAGTTACTCGATGGGACAGGGGGCTCGAGGGCAGCCCCAGCATTTT	CASSYSMGQGARGQPQHF
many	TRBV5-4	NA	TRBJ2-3	TGTGCCAGCAGCGGACCGGGGGGCGCCTCTAGCACAGATACGCAGTATTTT	CASSGPGGASSTDTQYF
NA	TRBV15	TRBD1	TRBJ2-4	TGTGCCACCAGCAGTGGTCCCGGACAGGGGGCGGAGAACATTCAGTACTTC	CATSSGPGQGAENIQYF
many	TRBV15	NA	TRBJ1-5	TGTGCCACCAGCAGAGCTTACAGTAGGTATAGCAATCAGCCCCAGCATTTT	CATSRAYSRYSNQPQHF
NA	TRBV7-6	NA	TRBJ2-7	TGTGCCAGCAGCTTATATGGGGGCTCCTACGAGCAGTACTTC	CASSLYGGSYEQYF
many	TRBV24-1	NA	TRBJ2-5	TGTGCCACCAGCACAGAGTCTCCAGGGGAGGAGACCCAGTACTTC	CATSTESPGEETQYF
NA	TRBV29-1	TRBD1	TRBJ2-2	TGCAGCGTCCAGGGGGTCCATGGATCGGGCACCGGGGAGCTGTTTTTT	CSVQGVHGSGTGELFF
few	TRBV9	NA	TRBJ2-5	TGTGCCAGCAGCGTGACAGCTTACCAAGAGACCCAGTACTTC	CASSVTAYQETQYF
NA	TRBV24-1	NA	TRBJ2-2	TGTGCCACCAGTGATCCAGGGGTAGCGAACACCGGGGAGCTGTTTTTT	CATSDPGVANTGELFF
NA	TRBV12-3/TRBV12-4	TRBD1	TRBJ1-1	TGTGCCAGCAGTTTGGGGACAGGGGTCACTGAAGCTTTCTTT	CASSLGTGVTEAFF